A single T cell receptor beta chain is shown here with its context. No antigen is known for it. Base-call qualities are not available, and no considerably larger clone is one nucleotide away. Genomic DNA was isolated from the sorted cells so that the TCRbeta CDR3 region could be sequenced. TCRbeta CDR3 regions were sequenced using the immunoSEQ Assay. TCRdb took this table from immuneACCESS and kept in-frame rearrangements with V and J called. Such tables lack part of the clones; where checked against another copy, unresolved V genes explain under half of the gap, and the rest is unexplained. This sample gives fewer than 95,000 clones in total; 85% to 90% of them show up just once. About 7.7% of the sample is in the top ten clones. The record originates from a study of OX40 agonist ivuxolimab in advanced cancers. Looking at the study overall: Ivuxolimab was a fully human IgG2 agonistic monoclonal antibody targeting the costimulatory receptor OX40 (CD134). Intravenous ivuxolimab was administered to patients every 2 weeks at six dose levels: 0.01, 0.1, 0.3, 1.5, 3 and 10 mg/kg. Of the roughly 53 patients in dose escalation, about 19 had hepatocellular carcinoma, some 15 had melanoma, 9 had renal cell carcinoma and 9 had head and neck cancer. A male proportion of roughly 80% and a mean age of roughly 55 years, ranging from 23 to 79, were recorded for the dose-escalation cohort. Patients were allowed to have had prior anti-PD-1, anti-PD-L1 or anti-CTLA-4 therapy, and 40% of the dose-escalation patients had been treated with checkpoint inhibitors. Partial responses occurred in three dose-escalation patients: two with cutaneous melanoma and one with hepatocellular carcinoma. The point of sequencing TCRbeta in the periphery was to test whether ivuxolimab changed TCR sequence diversity and drove clonal T-cell expansion. The paper reports the monotherapy dose-escalation portion (N of about 52 patients) of the phase I ivuxolimab trial. Points the paper makes about the study in general: The antigen specificity of the clonally expanded peripheral T cells was not determined. In the 0.1-3.0 mg/kg groups, partial responders had among the lowest normalized peripheral clonal expansion, particularly in CD8+ T cells. At doses of 0.1 to 3.0 mg/kg, clonal expansion of both CD4+ and CD8+ blood T cells was observed from baseline to week 6. Low levels of normalized T-cell clonal expansion were also seen in some patients who did not respond. After ivuxolimab, more expanded clones were found on average in CD8+ T cells than in CD4+ T cells.

The trial excluded patients who had a history of autoimmune disease or were on systemic immunosuppression. Peripheral blood for TCR sequencing was collected from all dose cohorts at baseline, on cycle 4 day 1, and on cycle 7 day 1. The samples were taken from a phase I, first-in-human, multicenter, open-label dose-escalation trial of ivuxolimab. The trial enrolled adults with locally advanced or metastatic head and neck squamous cell, hepatocellular, melanoma or renal cell carcinoma. CD4+ and CD8+ T cells were sorted separately from peripheral blood before TCR sequencing. The TCR originated in an adult with an advanced solid tumor such as melanoma, head and neck, liver or kidney cancer. The material was CD4+ or CD8+ T cells sorted from blood, obtained in a trial of the OX40 agonist ivuxolimab.

At the DNA level, the sequence is TGTGCCAGCAAATGTACCCGAGTACGAAAGACCTATGGCTACACCTTC. Its protein is CASKCTRVRKTYGYTF. The chain is assembled from TRBV5-2 and TRBJ1-2. TRBV5-2 is given as a pseudogene. Inclusive of the bounding cysteine and phenylalanine, the CDR3 is 16 residues long. Only the CDR3 portion is preserved as DNA: 48 bases, with reading frame beginning at the first base.